The clone carrying this T cell receptor beta chain appeared a few times. This sample is part of a study of T cells after yellow fever vaccination. Germline V gives CDR1 WSHSY, CDR2 SAAADI. The CDR3 is made up of 12 amino acids. V lost 10 bases, J lost 3 bases, and 9 bases lay in between. TCRdb ran MiXCR on the 5' RACE reads and lists one entry per CDR3 protein. Among a few hundred thousand distinct CDR3 sequences listed, approximately 3.5% were seen once. This receptor was identified in a man aged 18-30 years who received the YFV17D yellow fever vaccine. The chain combines TRBV10-2 with TRBJ1-4, with D perhaps matching TRBD1 (5 bases). The sample in question was PBMCs, obtained 15 days after the yellow fever booster vaccination. As DNA, the CDR3 is TGCGCCACTATGACAGCTAATGAAAAACTGTTTTTT. This gives the protein CATMTANEKLFF.